This TCR beta chain derives from a study of post-analysis software for immune sequencing data. Overall study: Included courses were relapsing-remitting and secondary progressive multiple sclerosis; progressive-relapsing multiple sclerosis was also included.

The table lists this clonotype with a few counts. What it binds is not known. The CDR3 runs 14 residues. The V and J ends lost 1 base and 2 bases respectively, with 6 bases between them. Germline V gene data show CDR1 as LNHNV and CDR2 as YYDKDF (reference sequence). Regarding the study as a whole: Among four to six TRBV segments more frequent in patients than controls were TRBV5-6, TRBV5-1 and TRBV20-1.

Incorporated into the TCR beta cDNA libraries were unique molecular identifiers, which served to reduce PCR and sequencing biases. From approximately 0.95 to 9.8 million T cells, about 500,000 cDNA molecules were obtained. TCRdb processed the PCR reads anew with MiXCR; each CDR3 protein has one entry. The repertoire consists of some 690,000 distinct CDR3 sequences, with about 32% occurring once and the leading ten covering around 0.55%. The chain carries TRBV15 and TRBJ1-5; D not resolved. The sequence derives from a girl aged 5-17 years with multiple sclerosis. Sample: blood. The chain's CDR3 is CATSRGGGNQPQHF. The CDR3 region has the DNA TGTGCCACCAGCAGAGGTGGTGGCAATCAGCCCCAGCATTTT.